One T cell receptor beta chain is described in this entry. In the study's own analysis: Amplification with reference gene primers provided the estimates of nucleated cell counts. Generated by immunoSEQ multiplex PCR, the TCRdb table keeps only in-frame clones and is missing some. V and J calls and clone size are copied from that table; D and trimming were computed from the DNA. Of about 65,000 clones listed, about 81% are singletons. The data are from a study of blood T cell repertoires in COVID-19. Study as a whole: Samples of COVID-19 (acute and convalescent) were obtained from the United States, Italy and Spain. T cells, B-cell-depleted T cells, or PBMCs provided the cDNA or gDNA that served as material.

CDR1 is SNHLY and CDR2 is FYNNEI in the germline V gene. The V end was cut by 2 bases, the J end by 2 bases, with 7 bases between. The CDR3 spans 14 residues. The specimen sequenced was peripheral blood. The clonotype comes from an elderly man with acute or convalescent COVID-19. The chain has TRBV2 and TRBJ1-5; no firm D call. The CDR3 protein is CASSEITGNQPQHF. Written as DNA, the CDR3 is TGTGCCAGCAGTGAAATAACAGGCAATCAGCCCCAGCATTTT.